This TCR beta chain was sequenced for a study of CD8 T cells in ankylosing spondylitis. Quantitative 5'-RACE with molecular barcodes produced the TCR beta libraries. TCRdb called the 5' RACE reads again in MiXCR, with one record for every CDR3 protein. Among 130,000 or so distinct CDR3 sequences listed, over 15% were seen once. This clonotype turned up a few times. Its specificity is not known. Study-level results: A TCR beta motif of eight highly homologous variants appeared characteristic of ankylosing spondylitis blood. Clones linked with disease were CD8+ and fairly uncommon in the peripheral blood. Reportedly, significant enrichment of disease-linked clones occurred in matched ankylosing spondylitis synovial fluid.

The material sequenced was blood, either unsorted or a sorted T cell fraction (not recorded which). The sequence was collected from a male donor with ankylosing spondylitis.

The chain's CDR3 is CASSLELAGTGELFF. DNA of the CDR3: TGTGCCAGCAGCTTAGAACTAGCGGGGACCGGGGAGCTGTTTTTT. The rearrangement joins TRBV7-8 to TRBJ2-2; 10 bases line up with TRBD2. V gave up 1 base and J gave up 5 bases; unmatched junction bases: 1. Per the germline V gene, CDR1 is SGHVS and CDR2 is FQNEAQ. The CDR3 loop spans 15 amino acids.